A single sample is the source of the 21 T cell receptor beta chains below, sequenced in a study of blood T cell repertoires in COVID-19 (dated by TCRdb to about 2020). The receptor library was made with the immunoSEQ multiplex PCR assay. As stored in TCRdb, this immuneACCESS dataset retains in-frame rearrangements with V and J assigned. A fraction of the clones does not appear; measured against another copy, unresolved V genes explain less than half of the discrepancy, and the remainder lacks a known reason. This sample holds some 250,000 clones; 85% to 90% were observed only once. The ten largest clones capture approximately 6.8% of the sample. The sequenced sample was peripheral blood. The receptors shown here come from a woman between 65 and 79 years old with active or convalescent COVID-19.

The V and J genes are TRBV5-1 and TRBJ2-7, with 9 bases aligning to TRBD1. The V and J ends lost 6 bases and 2 bases, in that order; junction bases with no gene match: 6. CDR3 length: 14 amino acids. Germline V lookup: CDR1 SGHRS, CDR2 YFSETQ. CDR3 amino acids: CASKPGQGPYEQYF. In DNA form, the CDR3 reads TGCGCCAGCAAACCGGGACAGGGACCCTACGAGCAGTACTTC. Full variable domain (outside the CDR3, taken from reference TRBV5-1 and TRBJ2-7): KAGVTQTPRYLIKTRGQQVTLSCSPISGHRSVSWYQQTPGQGLQFLFEYFSETQRNKGNFPGRFSGRQFSNSRSEMNVSTLELGDSALYLCASKPGQGPYEQYFGPGTRLTVT.

This sequence joins TRBV13 and TRBJ1-1, with TRBD1 matching over 7 bases. CDR1 PRHDT and CDR2 FYEKMQ come from the germline V gene (reference sequence). This CDR3 spans 13 amino acids. V was pared by 5 bases and J by 6 bases, with 6 bases of the junction left unmatched. The CDR3 bases are TGTGCCAGCAGCCTACAGGGGACCCCTGAAGCTTTCTTT. Protein: CASSLQGTPEAFF.

The V gene is TRBV7-9, the J gene TRBJ1-6; 7 bases agree with TRBD1. With 1 base clipped from V and 7 bases from J, the junction kept 4 bases outside the gene matches. CDR1 is SEHNR and CDR2 is FQNEAQ in the germline V gene (reference sequence). The CDR3 loop spans 15 amino acids. The CDR3 loop reads CASSLVRGENSPLHF. CDR3 in DNA: TGTGCCAGCAGCTTAGTCAGGGGGGAAAATTCACCCCTCCACTTT.

This clone appeared a few times. V is TRBV2 and J is TRBJ1-1; D not certain. There are 13 residues in the CDR3. Germline CDR1 and CDR2: SNHLY and FYNNEI. Trimming removed 4 bases from V and 0 bases from J, with 6 bases in between. CDR3 coding DNA: TGTGCCAGCAGTGGAAACATGAACACTGAAGCTTTCTTT. The encoded protein is CASSGNMNTEAFF.

J is TRBJ2-3 and V is TRBV3-1 (or the pseudogene TRBV3-2); 11 bases match TRBD2. CDR1 LGHDT and CDR2 YNNKEL come from the germline V gene (reference sequence). J was trimmed by 3 bases and V by 5 bases; bases with no gene match: 7. The length of the CDR3 is 16 residues. CDR3: CASSELAGGHTDTQYF. For the CDR3, the DNA is TGTGCCAGCAGCGAATTAGCGGGGGGGCATACAGATACGCAGTATTTT.

The count of this clone is one. J is TRBJ1-1 and V is TRBV6-5; TRBD1 might be the D (5 bases). The CDR3 extends over 14 amino acids. V gave up 8 bases and J gave up 3 bases, with 16 bases separating them. Germline CDR1 is MNHEY and CDR2 is SVGAGI. CDR3 protein: CASVLQARDTEAFF. The CDR3 bases are TGTGCCAGCGTACTACAGGCCCGAGACACTGAAGCTTTCTTT.

The CDR3 bases are TGCGCCAGCAGCTTGGGGGCCTCGACAGGGGGCTATGGCTACACCTTC. Residues: CASSLGASTGGYGYTF. V is TRBV5-1 and J is TRBJ1-2; 9 nucleotides match TRBD1. Germline V gene data show CDR1 as SGHRS and CDR2 as YFSETQ. The CDR3 is made up of 16 amino acids. V dropped 0 bases and J dropped 4; count of bases not matched to a gene: 7.

This clone occurred a few times. J is TRBJ2-6 and V is TRBV9, with a weak D call TRBD2 (5 bases). From germline, CDR1 is SGDLS and CDR2 YYNGEE. The ends were cut back, 3 bases at V and 4 bases at J, with 17 bases in the middle. This CDR3 is built from 17 residues. The CDR3 reads CASSGRQLVSGANVLTF. CDR3 bases: TGTGCCAGCAGCGGGCGACAACTAGTGAGCGGGGCCAACGTCCTGACTTTC.

V and J are TRBV12-3 or TRBV12-4 and TRBJ2-1, with TRBD1 matching 8 bases. The CDR3 has 13 amino acids. With 5 bases clipped from V and 15 bases from J, the junction kept 12 bases outside the gene matches. CDR3 sequence reads: CASSIKLGTGGFF. CDR3 bases: TGTGCCAGCAGTATAAAGTTGGGGACAGGAGGGTTCTTC.

The chain links TRBV7-2 to TRBJ1-1; 8 positions match TRBD1. CDR3 size: 15 residues. Losses at the gene ends were 3 bases for V and 1 base for J; bases not matched to a gene: 4. CDR1 and CDR2 (germline): SGHTA, FQGNSA. The CDR3: CASSFTGGTNTEAFF. Here the CDR3 DNA reads TGTGCCAGCAGCTTTACAGGGGGTACGAACACTGAAGCTTTCTTT.

The V gene is TRBV20-1, the J gene TRBJ2-1, with a tentative D call TRBD2 (7 bases). This CDR3 has 16 residues. The germline V gene encodes CDR1 DFQATT and CDR2 SNEGSKA (reference sequence). V lost 3 bases and J 2 bases, leaving 17 bases between the germline ends. In DNA form, the CDR3 reads TGCAGTGCTAGTTCGGGGGGCAGACTGCCCTACAATGAGCAGTTCTTC. This codes for CSASSGGRLPYNEQFF.

This clone was recorded once. One junction end disagrees with the germline gene, perhaps due to a read error. The chain uses TRBV29-1 and TRBJ2-2, with TRBD1 as a possible D gene (6 bases). CDR1 is SQVTM and CDR2 is ANQGSEA in the germline V gene. The CDR3 has 15 residues. CDR3: CSVVGGGRNNGELFF. In DNA, the CDR3 is TGCAGCGTTGTAGGGGGTGGACGGAACAACGGGGAGCTGTTTTTT.

The chain is built from TRBV12-5 and TRBJ1-5; D ambiguous. The CDR3 runs to 17 residues. V was trimmed by 0 bases and J by 2 bases, leaving 14 bases between them. Germline lookup yields CDR1 LGHNT and CDR2 FRNRAP. Here the CDR3 DNA reads TGTGCTAGTGGTTTGGTATTGGGTAGGGAGGGCAATCAGCCCCAGCATTTT. Translation gives CASGLVLGREGNQPQHF.

This chain links TRBV7-9 with TRBJ2-1; 10 nucleotides line up with TRBD2. V was clipped by 0 bases and J by 10 bases; unmatched bases: 6. This CDR3 comprises 15 residues. Germline CDR1 and CDR2: SEHNR and FQNEAQ (reference sequence). Here the CDR3 reads CASSLASGGPVEQFF. The DNA for the CDR3 is TGTGCCAGCAGCTTAGCTAGCGGGGGGCCGGTGGAGCAGTTCTTC.

This rearrangement joins TRBV27 to TRBJ2-1; TRBD2 agrees at 7 bases. Trimming removed 6 bases from V and 4 bases from J; junction bases left unmatched: 9. CDR1 is MNHEY and CDR2 is SMNVEV in the germline V gene (reference sequence). The CDR3 runs to 15 residues. CDR3 bases: TGTGCCAGCAGCTCACTGGCGGGGGTTTACAATGAGCAGTTCTTC. Translating gives CASSSLAGVYNEQFF.

V usage is TRBV29-1 and J usage is TRBJ2-5, with 8 bases lining up with TRBD1. Trimming at V came to 6 bases and at J to 5 bases, leaving 8 bases not matched to a gene. Per germline, CDR1 SQVTM and CDR2 ANQGSEA. The CDR3 has 13 residues. The CDR3 loop is CSVVDRGEETQYF. The CDR3 DNA reads as TGCAGCGTGGTAGACAGGGGTGAGGAGACCCAGTACTTC. The whole variable domain, remainder taken from reference TRBV29-1 and TRBJ2-5, is SAVISQKPSRDICQRGTSLTIQCQVDSQVTMMFWYRQQPGQSLTLIATANQGSEATYESGFVIDKFPISRPNLTFSTLTVSNMSPEDSSIYLCSVVDRGEETQYFGPGTRLLVL.

The genes are TRBV24-1 and TRBJ2-7; maybe TRBD1 (6 bases). This CDR3 contains 15 residues. V was shortened by 0 bases and J by 1 base, with 9 bases between the two germline ends. CDR1 is KGHDR and CDR2 is SFDVKD in the germline V gene. DNA of the CDR3: TGTGCCACCAGTGATTTGGTACAGGGATCCTACGAGCAGTACTTC. Translation: CATSDLVQGSYEQYF.

The chain joins TRBV7-2 to TRBJ1-1; D might be TRBD1 (5 bases). Looked up from germline, CDR1 is SGHTA and CDR2 is FQGNSA. The CDR3 contains 15 residues. Trimming took 1 base from V and 4 from J, leaving 13 bases between them. DNA of the CDR3: TGTGCCAGCAGCTTAGATCGGGGGTTGGGCACTGAAGCTTTCTTT. It translates to CASSLDRGLGTEAFF.

The V gene is TRBV28, the J gene TRBJ1-2, with D maybe TRBD1 (5 bases). Germline V gives CDR1 MDHEN, CDR2 SYDVKM. The CDR3 loop spans 16 amino acids. Trimming removed 3 bases from V and 6 bases from J, with 20 bases in between. CDR3 nucleotide sequence: TGTGCCAGCAGTTTTGGAGTCTGGGGGACGGGGGATGGCTACACCTTC. It translates to CASSFGVWGTGDGYTF.

V and J are TRBV5-4 and TRBJ2-2; 11 nucleotides match TRBD2. Germline values: CDR1 SGHNT, CDR2 YYREEE (reference sequence). Unmatched junction bases numbered 10, after V lost 4 bases and J lost 2 bases. This CDR3 is built from 18 residues. The CDR3: CASSLPTSGVRNTGELFF. CDR3 DNA: TGTGCCAGCAGCCTACCGACTAGCGGGGTTCGTAACACCGGGGAGCTGTTTTTT.

This sequence joins TRBV6-5 and TRBJ2-7; D not certain. With 5 bases removed from V and 7 bases from J, the gap between germline ends came to 21 bases. The germline V gene encodes CDR1 MNHEY and CDR2 SVGAGI. The CDR3 sequence is 15 residues long. This CDR3 reads CASSPRHLPTWEQYF. The CDR3 nucleotides are TGTGCCAGCAGTCCACGACACCTACCTACGTGGGAGCAGTACTTC.